One and the same sample provided the 28 T cell receptor beta chains below, sequenced in a study of response to subunit inactivated influenza vaccine. TCRdb re-analysed the RT-PCR reads in MiXCR, keeping a single row per CDR3 protein. The data contain some 850,000 distinct CDR3 sequences, about 18% of them singletons. The material was PBMCs from blood, obtained more than 4 days after vaccination. The receptors come from a man over 45 who received an inactivated influenza vaccine.

V and J are TRBV20-1 and TRBJ2-3, with 7 bases fitting TRBD2. This CDR3 has 16 amino acids. Per the germline V gene, CDR1 is DFQATT and CDR2 is SNEGSKA (reference sequence). Trimming removed 3 bases from V and 4 bases from J; junction bases left unmatched: 13. CDR3 sequence: CSARFDVGRAADTQYF. As DNA, the CDR3 is TGCAGTGCTAGGTTTGACGTGGGGAGGGCGGCAGATACGCAGTATTTT.

The rearrangement joins TRBV14 to TRBJ1-1, with D uncertain. The CDR3 contains 12 residues. Trimming cost V 3 bases and J 13 bases, with 15 bases left between them. Germline V gene sequence: CDR1 SGHDN, CDR2 FVKESK. The CDR3 bases are TGTGCCAGCAGCCACGGAAGGGCAGGTGTTTTCTTT. It yields the protein CASSHGRAGVFF. The full variable domain, completed using reference TRBV14 and TRBJ1-1, is EAGVTQFPSHSVIEKGQTVTLRCDPISGHDNLYWYRRVMGKEIKFLLHFVKESKQDESGMPNNRFLAERTGGTYSTLKVQPAELEDSGVYFCASSHGRAGVFFGQGTRLTVV.

V usage is TRBV5-1 and J usage is TRBJ2-5, with D hard to call. CDR3 size: 12 residues. Trimming cost V 5 bases and J 2 bases, with 7 bases left between them. Germline-derived CDR1 and CDR2 are SGHRS and YFSETQ. The CDR3 sequence is CASRAQQETQYF. CDR3 in DNA: TGCGCCAGCAGGGCTCAACAAGAGACCCAGTACTTC.

The chain carries TRBV12-3 or TRBV12-4 and TRBJ2-2, with D perhaps TRBD1 (5 bases). This CDR3 spans 15 amino acids. V dropped 6 bases and J dropped 6 bases, with 17 bases sitting between them. The CDR3: CASSRNEGVSGELFF. The CDR3 nucleotides are TGTGCCAGCAGCCGAAATGAAGGGGTATCCGGGGAGCTGTTTTTT.

In this sample, this clonotype turned up many times. The chain couples TRBV28 to TRBJ2-1; 7 nucleotides align to TRBD2. Germline CDR1 reads MDHEN; CDR2 reads SYDVKM. The V and J ends lost 3 bases and 0 bases, in that order; junction bases with no gene match: 8. The CDR3 runs 17 residues. CDR3 sequence: CASSLEPGGSSYNEQFF. Written as DNA, the CDR3 is TGTGCCAGCAGTTTGGAGCCCGGGGGGAGCTCCTACAATGAGCAGTTCTTC.

The chain recombines TRBV11-2 with TRBJ1-2, with 7 bases that match TRBD1. V gave up 5 bases and J gave up 8 bases; unmatched junction bases: 11. This CDR3 is 14 amino acids long. Germline-derived CDR1 and CDR2 are SGHAT and FQNNGV. The CDR3 loop is CASSRATGWGGYTF. The CDR3 DNA sequence: TGTGCCAGCAGCCGAGCGACAGGGTGGGGCGGCTACACCTTC.

The V and J genes are TRBV12-3 or TRBV12-4 and TRBJ2-6, with D perhaps being TRBD1 or TRBD2 (7 bases each). V was shortened by 8 bases and J by 3 bases, with 23 bases between the two germline ends. CDR3 length: 18 amino acids. The CDR3 DNA reads TGTGCCAGCGCCAGTAATCAGGGGGGGGCCTTTGGGGCCAACGTCCTGACTTTC. It codes for CASASNQGGAFGANVLTF.

This clonotype came up a few times. The chain uses TRBV30 and TRBJ2-7; TRBD1 agrees at 7 bases. Germline loops: CDR1 GTSNPN, CDR2 SVGIG (reference sequence). The CDR3 spans 13 residues. With V trimmed by 2 bases and J by 4 bases, 5 bases remained unmatched. The CDR3 nucleotides read TGTGCCTGGAGTCGGACAGGAGAGTACGAGCAGTACTTC. It translates to CAWSRTGEYEQYF.

The CDR3 region has the DNA TGCAGTGCTAGGGACAGGGGTTATGGCACTGAAGCTTTCTTT. This sequence encodes CSARDRGYGTEAFF. The chain has TRBV20-1 and TRBJ1-1, with TRBD1 matching over 9 bases. The CDR3 runs to 14 residues. Germline CDR1 DFQATT, CDR2 SNEGSKA (reference sequence). The V and J ends lost 3 bases and 4 bases, in that order; junction bases with no gene match: 6.

This chain uses TRBV11-1 with TRBJ2-6; D unresolved. The germline CDR1 and CDR2 sequences are SGHAT and FQDESV (reference sequence). V was shortened by 5 bases and J by 1 base, with 12 bases between the two germline ends. This CDR3 has 16 residues. This CDR3 is CASSPRVGSGANVLTF. DNA for the CDR3: TGTGCCAGCAGCCCCCGTGTGGGATCTGGGGCCAACGTCCTGACTTTC.

This clonotype has ten or more counts. The V and J genes are TRBV28 and TRBJ1-1; D might be TRBD1 (5 bases). Germline CDR1 MDHEN, CDR2 SYDVKM. This CDR3 has 13 amino acids. The V end lost 2 bases, the J end lost 10 bases, and 14 bases lay between the germline ends. CDR3 protein: CASSLAFEGRAFF. As DNA, the CDR3 is TGTGCCAGCAGTTTAGCCTTTGAGGGGAGAGCTTTCTTT.

This clonotype was counted only a few times. This rearrangement joins TRBV4-1 to TRBJ2-2, with 7 bases aligning to TRBD1. This CDR3 has 18 residues. V trimming: 0 bases; J trimming: 4 bases; junction bases outside the gene matches: 11. Germline CDR1 MGHRA, CDR2 YSYEKL. CDR3 residues: CASSQEGTVLLRTGELFF. DNA for the CDR3: TGCGCCAGCAGCCAAGAGGGGACAGTTCTCTTGCGCACCGGGGAGCTGTTTTTT.

This clonotype has more than one count but fewer than ten. This chain links TRBV4-1 with TRBJ2-2; the match to TRBD2 covers 11 bases. Germline V gene sequence: CDR1 MGHRA, CDR2 YSYEKL. The CDR3 sequence is 16 residues long. V gave up 2 bases and J gave up 4 bases; unmatched junction bases: 3. For the CDR3, the DNA is TGCGCCAGCAGCCAAACAGGACTAGCGGGCACCGGGGAGCTGTTTTTT. Its protein product is CASSQTGLAGTGELFF.

This clonotype was detected a few times. The chain carries TRBV12-3 or TRBV12-4 and TRBJ2-3; 11 bases align to TRBD1. V was clipped by 5 bases and J by 5 bases; unmatched bases: 6. The CDR3 spans 15 residues. The CDR3 reads CASSPLGQGGDTQYF. In nucleotides, the CDR3 is TGTGCCAGCAGTCCTCTGGGACAGGGGGGAGATACGCAGTATTTT.

This clonotype has a handful of counts. The rearrangement joins TRBV12-3 or TRBV12-4 to TRBJ2-1; D tentatively reads TRBD1 or TRBD2 (5 bases each). V was pared by 6 bases and J by 6 bases, with 18 bases between. The CDR3 covers 15 residues. The DNA for the CDR3 is TGTGCCAGCAGCCCCGGGACCCCACCCTCCAATGAGCAGTTCTTC. Its protein is CASSPGTPPSNEQFF.

V usage is TRBV29-1 and J usage is TRBJ2-1; D gene ambiguous. The CDR3 runs to 11 residues. The germline CDR1 and CDR2 sequences are SQVTM and ANQGSEA. Trimming shortened V by 7 bases and J by 7 bases, and 11 bases separated the two germline ends. The CDR3 reads CSALIWNEQFF. The CDR3 DNA reads as TGCAGCGCCCTCATATGGAATGAGCAGTTCTTC.

This clonotype was counted ten times or more. The V call is TRBV4-3, the J call TRBJ2-7; 8 positions agree with TRBD1. Germline V gene data show CDR1 as LGHNA and CDR2 as YSLEER. J lost 7 bases, V lost 6 bases, and 11 bases had no gene match. This CDR3 is built from 14 residues. The CDR3 loop is CASRTGQGVGEQYF. The CDR3 coding sequence is TGCGCCAGCAGAACAGGACAGGGAGTAGGTGAGCAGTACTTC.

The table lists this clonotype with a few counts. The rearrangement links TRBV5-1 to TRBJ1-6; tentatively, D is TRBD1 (5 bases). This CDR3 is built from 17 residues. The V end lost 0 bases, the J end lost 6 bases, and 16 bases lay between the germline ends. Germline CDR1 reads SGHRS; CDR2 reads YFSETQ. The CDR3 loop is CASSLASGPMGNSPLHF. CDR3 nucleotides: TGCGCCAGCAGCTTGGCGTCGGGGCCGATGGGTAATTCACCCCTCCACTTT. The variable domain in full, with the rest retrieved from reference TRBV5-1 and TRBJ1-6, is KAGVTQTPRYLIKTRGQQVTLSCSPISGHRSVSWYQQTPGQGLQFLFEYFSETQRNKGNFPGRFSGRQFSNSRSEMNVSTLELGDSALYLCASSLASGPMGNSPLHFGNGTRLTVT.

As to this clonotype: Relative to the germline gene, one junction end is altered; a read error may explain this. The genes are TRBV4-1 and TRBJ2-5, with TRBD1 matching 10 bases. The CDR3 extends over 16 amino acids. The germline V gene encodes CDR1 MGHRA and CDR2 YSYEKL. The CDR3 DNA reads TGCGCCAGCAGCCAACTAGGACAGGGGGTAAGGGAGACCCAGAACTTC. Translated, it gives CASSQLGQGVRETQNF.

This clonotype was recorded a few times. This chain links TRBV6-1 with TRBJ2-6; no clear D. Germline V gives CDR1 MNHNS, CDR2 SASEGT. This CDR3 spans 16 amino acids. Between the trimmed V and J ends, which lost 6 bases and 0 bases, there was a span of 12 bases. In nucleotides, the CDR3 is TGTGCCAGCAGCTCAGGACCGAACTCTGGGGCCAACGTCCTGACTTTC. The encoded protein is CASSSGPNSGANVLTF.

The chain carries TRBV5-1 and TRBJ2-7; 9 bases fit TRBD2. Per the germline V gene, CDR1 is SGHRS and CDR2 is YFSETQ. The CDR3 length is 15 residues. The trim removed 0 bases at V and 2 bases at J, leaving 3 bases unmatched. CDR3 in DNA: TGCGCCAGCAGCTTGGATGGCGGGGGGGCCTACGAGCAGTACTTC. This gives the protein CASSLDGGGAYEQYF.

This clonotype was picked up many times. This rearrangement joins TRBV12-3 or TRBV12-4 to TRBJ1-1; D is uncertain. CDR3 size: 13 residues. Deletions cut 4 bases from V and 1 base from J, with 7 bases between. In DNA form, the CDR3 reads TGTGCCAGCAGTTCGACGGGGAACACTGAAGCTTTCTTT. This translates into CASSSTGNTEAFF.

The rearrangement joins TRBV28 to TRBJ2-1; the match to TRBD2 covers 13 bases. The CDR3 sequence is 16 residues long. Unmatched junction bases numbered 9, after V lost 5 bases and J lost 8 bases. Looked up from germline, CDR1 is MDHEN and CDR2 is SYDVKM. Here the CDR3 DNA reads TGTGCCAGCAGTATACTAGCGGGGGGGCCGAGGGATGAGCAGTTCTTC. Encoded protein: CASSILAGGPRDEQFF.

In its sample, this clonotype was seen a few times. The chain has TRBV29-1 and TRBJ2-1; D remains ambiguous. Germline V gene data show CDR1 as SQVTM and CDR2 as ANQGSEA. V dropped 5 bases and J dropped 0 bases, with 11 bases sitting between them. The CDR3 loop spans 14 amino acids. The CDR3 loop reads CSVSQDPSYNEQFF. Written as DNA, the CDR3 is TGCAGCGTTTCGCAGGATCCCTCCTACAATGAGCAGTTCTTC.

This clonotype was detected a few times. The V and J genes are TRBV6-2 or TRBV6-3 and TRBJ2-7, with D possibly being TRBD1 (5 bases). V lost 2 bases and J 2 bases, leaving 7 bases between the germline ends. The CDR3 totals 13 residues. From germline, CDR1 is MNHEY and CDR2 SVGEGT. This CDR3 reads CASSYQGPYEQYF. CDR3 DNA sequence: TGTGCCAGCAGTTACCAGGGTCCCTACGAGCAGTACTTC.

The chain recombines TRBV24-1 with TRBJ2-1; 10 bases map to TRBD2. V trimming: 3 bases; J trimming: 4 bases; junction bases outside the gene matches: 8. Germline V lookup: CDR1 KGHDR, CDR2 SFDVKD. The CDR3 totals 17 residues. The CDR3 DNA follows: TGTGCCACCAGTGATGGGCTAGCGGGAGCGGGGTACAATGAGCAGTTCTTC. Its translation: CATSDGLAGAGYNEQFF.

The chain links TRBV27 to TRBJ2-3; no clear D gene. CDR1 and CDR2 from the germline V gene are MNHEY and SMNVEV (reference sequence). The ends were cut back, 3 bases at V and 4 bases at J, with 11 bases in the middle. This CDR3 comprises 14 residues. The CDR3 is CASSFLGRADTQYF. The DNA of the CDR3 is TGTGCCAGCAGTTTCCTCGGCCGAGCAGATACGCAGTATTTT.

This clonotype has only a few counts. The genes are TRBV6-5 and TRBJ1-2; tentatively, D is TRBD1 (5 bases). This CDR3 spans 19 amino acids. With 1 base removed from V and 0 bases from J, the gap between germline ends came to 21 bases. Per the germline V gene, CDR1 is MNHEY and CDR2 is SVGAGI. CDR3 amino acids: CASSYLGRALRKANYGYTF. The CDR3, as DNA: TGTGCCAGCAGTTACTTGGGCAGGGCGCTACGTAAAGCTAACTATGGCTACACCTTC.